This is a list of T cell receptor beta chains from one sample in a study of CD8 T cells in Susac syndrome. A single record per CDR3 protein comes from TCRdb applying MiXCR to the immunoSEQ multiplex PCR reads. The sample lists approximately 200,000 distinct CDR3 sequences; approximately 95% were seen once. Sequencing input: CD4+ T cells from PBMCs. These receptors were collected from a human donor with multiple sclerosis. The CDR3 runs from the conserved cysteine through the conserved F or W. Each record gives: J gene, clone size, D gene, V gene, CDR3 DNA, CDR3 protein. D genes are given only for firm matches. The size of a clone is reported for some rows only, either as once, few or many, or as a class for expanded clones.

j_call: TRBJ2-3
clone_size: .
d_call: TRBD2
v_call: TRBV19
cdr3_nt: TGTGCGACGACTGCAGCGGGGGACACAGATACGCAGTATTTT
cdr3_aa: CATTAAGDTDTQYF

j_call: TRBJ1-2
clone_size: .
d_call: .
v_call: TRBV6-5
cdr3_nt: TGTGCCAGCAGTTACGAGGGCGGCTACACCTTC
cdr3_aa: CASSYEGGYTF

j_call: TRBJ2-7
clone_size: .
d_call: .
v_call: TRBV13
cdr3_nt: TGTGCCAGCAGCTTAGAGTCGTACAGCTCCTACGAGCAGTACTTC
cdr3_aa: CASSLESYSSYEQYF

j_call: TRBJ1-6
clone_size: .
d_call: TRBD1
v_call: TRBV30
cdr3_nt: TGTGCCTGGAGTGAACAGGGGGCGCAGTCACCCCTCCACTTT
cdr3_aa: CAWSEQGAQSPLHF

j_call: TRBJ2-1
clone_size: .
d_call: TRBD2
v_call: TRBV3-1
cdr3_nt: TGTGCCAGCAGCCTTGGACTAGCGGGAACAGAGCAGTTCTTC
cdr3_aa: CASSLGLAGTEQFF

j_call: TRBJ1-1
clone_size: .
d_call: .
v_call: TRBV12-3/TRBV12-4
cdr3_nt: TGTGCCAGCAGTTTCCTTCGGACGAACACTGAAGCTTTCTTT
cdr3_aa: CASSFLRTNTEAFF

j_call: TRBJ2-1
clone_size: .
d_call: .
v_call: TRBV3-1
cdr3_nt: TGTGCCAGCAGCCGGGGGAGTGGGGATGAGCAGTTCTTC
cdr3_aa: CASSRGSGDEQFF

j_call: TRBJ1-4
clone_size: .
d_call: .
v_call: TRBV14
cdr3_nt: TGTGCCAGCAGCCGGCTCCAAGGGGGTTTGACTAATGAAAAACTGTTTTTT
cdr3_aa: CASSRLQGGLTNEKLFF

j_call: TRBJ2-7
clone_size: .
d_call: .
v_call: TRBV27
cdr3_nt: TGTGCCAGCTCCCGGCGACCGTCCTACGAGCAGTACTTC
cdr3_aa: CASSRRPSYEQYF

j_call: TRBJ1-1
clone_size: .
d_call: TRBD1
v_call: TRBV3-1
cdr3_nt: TGTGCCAGCACCTTCGGGACAGGGAACACTGAAGCTTTCTTT
cdr3_aa: CASTFGTGNTEAFF

j_call: TRBJ2-3
clone_size: .
d_call: .
v_call: TRBV20-1
cdr3_nt: TGCAGTGCTGCTAGGGGCACAGATACGCAGTATTTT
cdr3_aa: CSAARGTDTQYF

j_call: TRBJ2-1
clone_size: .
d_call: .
v_call: TRBV20-1
cdr3_nt: TGCAGTGCTGCGGTCCTCAATGAGCAGTTCTTC
cdr3_aa: CSAAVLNEQFF

j_call: TRBJ2-7
clone_size: .
d_call: .
v_call: TRBV6-2/TRBV6-3
cdr3_nt: TGTGCCAGCGACAACGGGACGCCCGGGCAGTACTTC
cdr3_aa: CASDNGTPGQYF

j_call: TRBJ2-1
clone_size: .
d_call: TRBD2
v_call: TRBV9
cdr3_nt: TGTGCCAGCAGCGTAGACGCTAGCGGCGACAATGAGCAGTTCTTC
cdr3_aa: CASSVDASGDNEQFF

j_call: TRBJ1-5
clone_size: .
d_call: TRBD1
v_call: TRBV4-1
cdr3_nt: TGCGCCAGCAGCCTTCCCCGGGACAGGGTTAATTCTAGCAATCAGCCCCAGCATTTT
cdr3_aa: CASSLPRDRVNSSNQPQHF

j_call: TRBJ2-3
clone_size: .
d_call: .
v_call: TRBV7-9
cdr3_nt: TGTGCCAGCAGCTTAGCATACGACCCCACAGATACGCAGTATTTT
cdr3_aa: CASSLAYDPTDTQYF

j_call: TRBJ1-2
clone_size: .
d_call: TRBD1
v_call: TRBV20-1
cdr3_nt: TGCAGTGCTAGGGATCCCGGGACAGGTGACTATGGCTACACCTTC
cdr3_aa: CSARDPGTGDYGYTF

j_call: TRBJ1-1
clone_size: once
d_call: .
v_call: TRBV30
cdr3_nt: TGTGCCTGCCCCAAAGGGGGATTGAACACTGAAGCTTTCTTT
cdr3_aa: CACPKGGLNTEAFF

j_call: TRBJ2-1
clone_size: .
d_call: TRBD2
v_call: TRBV20-1
cdr3_nt: TGCAGTGGCCGACTAGCGGGCCCCTACAATGAGCAGTTCTTC
cdr3_aa: CSGRLAGPYNEQFF

j_call: TRBJ1-1
clone_size: .
d_call: TRBD1
v_call: TRBV20-1
cdr3_nt: TGCAGTGGGGGGACAGGGGTCTTGAACACTGAAGCTTTCTTT
cdr3_aa: CSGGTGVLNTEAFF

j_call: TRBJ2-7
clone_size: .
d_call: TRBD1
v_call: TRBV3-1
cdr3_nt: TGTGCCAGCAGCCAAGTGTGGACAGGGTCCTACGAGCAGTACTTC
cdr3_aa: CASSQVWTGSYEQYF

j_call: TRBJ1-6
clone_size: .
d_call: .
v_call: TRBV13
cdr3_nt: TGTGCCAGCAGCTTAAGGGCAGGGGCGAATGCACCCCTCCACTTT
cdr3_aa: CASSLRAGANAPLHF

j_call: TRBJ1-5
clone_size: .
d_call: .
v_call: TRBV23-1
cdr3_nt: TGCGCCAGCAGTCAATCCCATAGTGATCAAGGGGACCAGCTTCGGCCCCAGCATTTT
cdr3_aa: CASSQSHSDQGDQLRPQHF

j_call: TRBJ1-5
clone_size: .
d_call: .
v_call: TRBV15
cdr3_nt: TGTGCCACCAGCAGAGATTTCCAGCCCCAGCATTTT
cdr3_aa: CATSRDFQPQHF

j_call: TRBJ1-2
clone_size: .
d_call: TRBD1
v_call: TRBV5-1
cdr3_nt: TGCGCCAGCAGATTTGGACAGGGGGCATACACCTTC
cdr3_aa: CASRFGQGAYTF

j_call: TRBJ2-6
clone_size: .
d_call: .
v_call: TRBV7-9
cdr3_nt: TGTGCCAGCAGCTTAGCCCTTGGGGCCAACGTCCTGACTTTC
cdr3_aa: CASSLALGANVLTF

j_call: TRBJ1-1
clone_size: .
d_call: .
v_call: TRBV5-1
cdr3_nt: TGCGCCAGCAGCTTGGAACCGCAGAACACTGAAGCTTTCTTT
cdr3_aa: CASSLEPQNTEAFF

j_call: TRBJ1-1
clone_size: .
d_call: .
v_call: TRBV6-6
cdr3_nt: TGTGCCAGCAGTTACTCGCGGGTATCGTGGAACACTGAAGCTTTCTTT
cdr3_aa: CASSYSRVSWNTEAFF

j_call: TRBJ2-7
clone_size: once
d_call: .
v_call: TRBV29-1
cdr3_nt: TGCAGCTTTCTGGGCCTGGGGTTCTACGAGCAGTACTTC
cdr3_aa: CSFLGLGFYEQYF

j_call: TRBJ2-1
clone_size: .
d_call: TRBD1
v_call: TRBV2
cdr3_nt: TGTGCCAGCAGTGGGGACAGGGCTTCCTACAATGAGCAGTTCTTC
cdr3_aa: CASSGDRASYNEQFF

j_call: TRBJ1-6
clone_size: .
d_call: .
v_call: TRBV9
cdr3_nt: TGTGCCAGCAGCGTAGGGGGCAGGGATAATTCACCCCTCCACTTT
cdr3_aa: CASSVGGRDNSPLHF

j_call: TRBJ1-4
clone_size: .
d_call: .
v_call: TRBV29-1
cdr3_nt: TGCAGCGTTGGAGCGCGATTCGATGAAAAACTGTTTTTT
cdr3_aa: CSVGARFDEKLFF

j_call: TRBJ2-7
clone_size: .
d_call: .
v_call: TRBV6-2/TRBV6-3
cdr3_nt: TGTGCCAGCAGTTTGGGGGGCGAGCAGTACTTC
cdr3_aa: CASSLGGEQYF

j_call: TRBJ2-1
clone_size: few
d_call: .
v_call: TRBV14
cdr3_nt: TGTGCCAGCAGGGGGGCTTCCTACAATGAGCAGTTCTTC
cdr3_aa: CASRGASYNEQFF

j_call: TRBJ2-2
clone_size: .
d_call: .
v_call: TRBV20-1
cdr3_nt: TGCAGTGCTAGATTTTTGGGAGTTCCCGGGGAGCTGTTTTTT
cdr3_aa: CSARFLGVPGELFF

j_call: TRBJ2-1
clone_size: few
d_call: .
v_call: TRBV11-1
cdr3_nt: TGTGCCAGCAGCTTAGGGCATGAGCAGTTCTTC
cdr3_aa: CASSLGHEQFF

j_call: TRBJ2-3
clone_size: .
d_call: TRBD1
v_call: TRBV29-1
cdr3_nt: TGCAGCGTTCGTACCGGGACAGGGACAGATACGCAGTATTTT
cdr3_aa: CSVRTGTGTDTQYF

j_call: TRBJ1-2
clone_size: .
d_call: TRBD1
v_call: TRBV12-3/TRBV12-4
cdr3_nt: TGTGCCAGCAGTAAGACAGGGACCCATGGCTACACCTTC
cdr3_aa: CASSKTGTHGYTF

j_call: TRBJ1-2
clone_size: .
d_call: .
v_call: TRBV2
cdr3_nt: TGTGCCAGCAGGGGCGTCGGCTATGGCTACACCTTC
cdr3_aa: CASRGVGYGYTF

j_call: TRBJ2-1
clone_size: .
d_call: .
v_call: TRBV29-1
cdr3_nt: TGCAGCGTTGACAAGGACACCTACAATGAGCAGTTCTTC
cdr3_aa: CSVDKDTYNEQFF

j_call: TRBJ1-1
clone_size: .
d_call: .
v_call: TRBV29-1
cdr3_nt: TGCAGCGTTGAGAAGGGTGGGAGCACTGAAGCTTTCTTT
cdr3_aa: CSVEKGGSTEAFF

j_call: TRBJ1-5
clone_size: few
d_call: TRBD1
v_call: TRBV30
cdr3_nt: TGTGCCTGGAGTGTTACAGGGGCTCAGCCCCAGCATTTT
cdr3_aa: CAWSVTGAQPQHF

j_call: TRBJ2-1
clone_size: .
d_call: TRBD2
v_call: TRBV20-1
cdr3_nt: TGCAGTGCTAGTAGGGTCCGCGGGGGGGCTAGGAATGAGCAGTTCTTC
cdr3_aa: CSASRVRGGARNEQFF

j_call: TRBJ2-5
clone_size: .
d_call: TRBD1
v_call: TRBV30
cdr3_nt: TGTGCCTGGAGTGGACAGGGGGCAGAGACCCAGTACTTC
cdr3_aa: CAWSGQGAETQYF

j_call: TRBJ2-1
clone_size: once
d_call: TRBD2
v_call: TRBV29-1
cdr3_nt: TGCAGCGCCGTCGGCGGGGGGGTCCGGTTCTTC
cdr3_aa: CSAVGGGVRFF

j_call: TRBJ2-7
clone_size: .
d_call: .
v_call: TRBV20-1
cdr3_nt: TGCAGTGCTAGAGATAGGCAGTACGAGCAGTACTTC
cdr3_aa: CSARDRQYEQYF

j_call: TRBJ1-4
clone_size: .
d_call: TRBD1
v_call: TRBV2
cdr3_nt: TGTGCCAGCAGTGTAGACAGGGCACGTGAAAAACTGTTTTTT
cdr3_aa: CASSVDRAREKLFF

j_call: TRBJ2-1
clone_size: .
d_call: TRBD2
v_call: TRBV5-1
cdr3_nt: TGCGCCAGCAGCGCGATACTAGCGGGGGACTACAATGAGCAGTTCTTC
cdr3_aa: CASSAILAGDYNEQFF

j_call: TRBJ2-1
clone_size: .
d_call: .
v_call: TRBV14
cdr3_nt: TGTGCCAGCAGCAGAGCGGCCCATGAGCAGTTCTTC
cdr3_aa: CASSRAAHEQFF

j_call: TRBJ2-2
clone_size: .
d_call: .
v_call: TRBV12-3/TRBV12-4
cdr3_nt: TGTGCCAGCAGTTTCGGGCTAGGTGGGGTCGGGGAGCTGTTTTTT
cdr3_aa: CASSFGLGGVGELFF

j_call: TRBJ2-5
clone_size: .
d_call: .
v_call: TRBV20-1
cdr3_nt: TGCAGTGCTTCCGGGCCAAGTTTTAGCCGGTACTTC
cdr3_aa: CSASGPSFSRYF

j_call: TRBJ1-2
clone_size: .
d_call: .
v_call: TRBV29-1
cdr3_nt: TGCAGCGTTCTACAGGGCAACTCCGACTACACCTTC
cdr3_aa: CSVLQGNSDYTF

j_call: TRBJ1-2
clone_size: .
d_call: TRBD1
v_call: TRBV29-1
cdr3_nt: TGCAGCGTTAAACCACAGGGGGCACCGTATGGCTACACCTTC
cdr3_aa: CSVKPQGAPYGYTF

j_call: TRBJ1-1
clone_size: .
d_call: .
v_call: TRBV27
cdr3_nt: TGTGCCAGCCGCAGGCCGGGTGAGAACACTGAAGCTTTCTTT
cdr3_aa: CASRRPGENTEAFF

j_call: TRBJ1-1
clone_size: .
d_call: .
v_call: TRBV5-4
cdr3_nt: TGTGCCAGCAGCCTACAGGGCCGGGCTGAAGCTTTCTTT
cdr3_aa: CASSLQGRAEAFF

j_call: TRBJ1-4
clone_size: .
d_call: TRBD1
v_call: TRBV5-1
cdr3_nt: TGCGCCAGCAGCGAGGGACAGCGAAATGAAAAACTGTTTTTT
cdr3_aa: CASSEGQRNEKLFF

j_call: TRBJ1-2
clone_size: .
d_call: TRBD1
v_call: TRBV12-3/TRBV12-4
cdr3_nt: TGTGCCAGCAGTTTGATCCACAGGGGGACGGGCTACACCTTC
cdr3_aa: CASSLIHRGTGYTF

j_call: TRBJ2-5
clone_size: few
d_call: TRBD2
v_call: TRBV3-1
cdr3_nt: TGTGCCAGCAGGACTAGCGGGGAGGAGACCCAGTACTTC
cdr3_aa: CASRTSGEETQYF

j_call: TRBJ2-1
clone_size: .
d_call: .
v_call: TRBV6-2/TRBV6-3
cdr3_nt: TGTGCCAGCAGTTCCGCCCTCTGGGGGTACAATGAGCAGTTCTTC
cdr3_aa: CASSSALWGYNEQFF

j_call: TRBJ1-2
clone_size: .
d_call: .
v_call: TRBV30
cdr3_nt: TGTGCCTGGAGGGCCGGGACATTAGGCTACACCTTC
cdr3_aa: CAWRAGTLGYTF